This T cell receptor beta chain was observed in a study of blood T cell repertoires in COVID-19. As for the study in general: COVID-19 samples from acute and convalescent phases originated in the United States, Italy and Spain. From T cells, B-cell-depleted T cells, or PBMCs came the material, which was cDNA or gDNA.

CDR1 and CDR2 from the germline V gene are SGHAT and FQDESV (reference sequence). There are 14 residues in the CDR3. The V end lost 4 bases, the J end lost 4 bases, and 13 bases lay between the germline ends. The authors' processing: Amplification of reference gene primers was used by the study to estimate nucleated cell counts. Clones were read by immunoSEQ multiplex PCR, and TCRdb kept only the in-frame ones, dropping some. D and trimming were read from the DNA, whereas the V and J calls and clone size are those reported in that table. The table has some 90,000 clones, over 80% seen once. The chain couples TRBV11-1 to TRBJ2-5; D ambiguous. Specimen: peripheral blood. The receptor was derived from a human donor in a cohort sampled during active COVID-19. The CDR3 DNA reads TGTGCCAGCAGCTCCTCGACAAGTGTAGAGACCCAGTACTTC. Amino acid sequence: CASSSSTSVETQYF.